The present TCR beta chain was sequenced within a study of blood T cell repertoires in COVID-19. Study-level information: Sites across the United States, Italy and Spain contributed samples from acute and convalescent COVID-19. PBMCs, B-cell-depleted T cells, or T cells provided the cDNA or gDNA that made up the material.

Source study methods: The authors estimated nucleated cell counts from reference gene primer amplification. Clones were read by immunoSEQ multiplex PCR, and TCRdb kept only the in-frame ones, dropping some. D and trimming were read from the DNA, whereas the V and J calls and clone size are those reported in that table. The repertoire holds roughly 190,000 clones, roughly 91% seen once, with approximately 4.5% in the top ten. This clonotype was sampled from a human donor in a cohort sampled during active COVID-19. What was sequenced was peripheral blood.

CDR3 sequence reads: CASSLGLAVDTQYF. CDR3 DNA sequence: TGTGCCAGCAGCTTAGGACTAGCGGTTGATACGCAGTATTTT. The V gene is TRBV7-8, the J gene TRBJ2-3; 9 bases line up with TRBD2. The CDR3 length is 14 residues. Trimming removed 1 base from V and 6 bases from J; junction bases left unmatched: 2. Germline assignment: CDR1 SGHVS and CDR2 FQNEAQ.